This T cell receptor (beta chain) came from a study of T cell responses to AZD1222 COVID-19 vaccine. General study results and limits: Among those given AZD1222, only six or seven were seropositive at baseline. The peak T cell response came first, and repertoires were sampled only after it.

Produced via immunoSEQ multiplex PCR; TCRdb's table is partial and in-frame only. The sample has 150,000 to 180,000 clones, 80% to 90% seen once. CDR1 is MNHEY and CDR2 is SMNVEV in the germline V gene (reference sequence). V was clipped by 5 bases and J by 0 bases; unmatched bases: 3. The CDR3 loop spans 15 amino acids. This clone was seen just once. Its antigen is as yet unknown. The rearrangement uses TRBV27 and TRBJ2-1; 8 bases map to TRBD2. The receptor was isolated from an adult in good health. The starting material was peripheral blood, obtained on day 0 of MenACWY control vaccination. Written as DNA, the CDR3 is TGTGCCAGCAGTATAACTAGCGGCTCCTACAATGAGCAGTTCTTC. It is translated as CASSITSGSYNEQFF.